These 21 T cell receptor beta chains came from one sample sequenced in a study of T cells in Graves' hyperthyroidism and ophthalmopathy. Amplification of TCR beta CDR3 regions used RNA as the template. When the TCR CDR3 underwent first-round RT-PCR, the HTBI primer set was used. TCRdb re-called the multiplex PCR reads through MiXCR, storing one row per CDR3 protein. The table includes about 710,000 distinct CDR3 sequences, 16% detected once. The sequenced sample consisted of blood. These receptors originate from a man aged 18 to 30 with Graves' hyperthyroidism.

In this sample, this clonotype turned up many times. This sequence joins TRBV28 and TRBJ1-1; maybe TRBD1 (5 bases). The CDR3 sequence is 14 residues long. The V end was cut by 7 bases, the J end by 1 base, with 13 bases between. Germline-derived CDR1 and CDR2 are MDHEN and SYDVKM. CDR3 protein: CASTDPGPNTEAFF. The DNA for the CDR3 is TGTGCCAGCACCGACCCGGGGCCGAACACTGAAGCTTTCTTT. Using reference TRBV28 and TRBJ1-1 for the parts outside the CDR3, the full variable domain is DVKVTQSSRYLVKRTGEKVFLECVQDMDHENMFWYRQDPGLGLRLIYFSYDVKMKEKGDIPEGYSVSREKKERFSLILESASTNQTSMYLCASTDPGPNTEAFFGQGTRLTVV.

V is TRBV24-1 and J is TRBJ2-1, with TRBD2 identical over 7 bases. The CDR3 contains 16 residues. The germline V gene encodes CDR1 KGHDR and CDR2 SFDVKD. Losses at the gene ends were 5 bases for V and 2 bases for J; bases not matched to a gene: 8. As DNA, the CDR3 is TGTGCCACCAGTGGTCTGGGAGGGCCCACCTACAATGAGCAGTTCTTC. Translated: CATSGLGGPTYNEQFF.

The chain links TRBV6-5 to TRBJ2-2; maybe TRBD1 (6 bases). From germline, CDR1 is MNHEY and CDR2 SVGAGI. The CDR3 is 14 residues long. V was trimmed by 5 bases and J by 6 bases, leaving 13 bases between them. The CDR3 loop is CASSNRVSAGELFF. The DNA of the CDR3 is TGTGCCAGCAGTAACAGGGTGTCGGCCGGGGAGCTGTTTTTT.

The J gene is TRBJ2-3, the V gene TRBV30; 7 bases are shared with TRBD2. Germline lookup yields CDR1 GTSNPN and CDR2 SVGIG (reference sequence). The length of the CDR3 is 13 residues. J was trimmed by 2 bases and V by 4 bases; bases with no gene match: 3. In DNA, the CDR3 is TGTGCCTGGACTAGCGGAATCACAGATACGCAGTATTTT. It yields the protein CAWTSGITDTQYF. Filled out from reference TRBV30 and TRBJ2-3, the complete variable domain reads SQTIHQWPATLVQPVGSPLSLECTVEGTSNPNLYWYRQAAGRGLQLLFYSVGIGQISSEVPQNLSASRPQDRQFILSSKKLLLSDSGFYLCAWTSGITDTQYFGPGTRLTVL.

This clonotype was detected many times. This chain uses TRBV20-1 with TRBJ2-7; 16 nucleotides line up with TRBD2. The junction had 2 bases not matched to a gene; V was cut back by 5 bases and J by 4 bases. Germline lookup yields CDR1 DFQATT and CDR2 SNEGSKA (reference sequence). The CDR3 runs to 14 residues. The CDR3 reads CSAGGLAGGYEQYF. CDR3 sequence (DNA): TGCAGTGCTGGGGGACTAGCGGGAGGGTACGAGCAGTACTTC.

This clonotype has only a few counts. The V gene is TRBV19, the J gene TRBJ1-1; 7 nucleotides match TRBD1. Germline V gene lookup returns CDR1 LNHDA and CDR2 SQIVND (reference sequence). V lost 6 bases and J lost 4; bases outside the gene matches: 8. This CDR3 comprises 14 residues. The CDR3 loop is CASRSGQVSTEAFF. CDR3 nucleotide sequence: TGTGCCAGTAGATCCGGACAGGTCAGCACTGAAGCTTTCTTT.

This clonotype was observed at least ten times. The J gene is TRBJ1-5, the V gene TRBV12-3 or TRBV12-4, with TRBD1 as a possible D gene (5 bases). With 6 bases removed from V and 1 base from J, the gap between germline ends came to 7 bases. The CDR3 consists of 13 residues. CDR3 sequence (DNA): TGTGCCAGCAGAGGGGAGAGCAATCAGCCCCAGCATTTT. Protein: CASRGESNQPQHF.

In this sample, this clonotype turned up a few times. The rearrangement joins TRBV20-1 to TRBJ1-6; D is undetermined. The V and J ends lost 7 bases and 13 bases respectively, with 11 bases between them. Germline CDR1 reads DFQATT; CDR2 reads SNEGSKA (reference sequence). This CDR3 region has 10 residues. CDR3 in amino acids: CSVRGTPLHF. The CDR3 coding sequence is TGCAGTGTAAGAGGAACTCCCCTCCACTTT.

This clonotype was counted at least ten times. The chain has TRBV24-1 and TRBJ1-5; D gene uncertain. The germline V gene has CDR1 KGHDR and CDR2 SFDVKD. Trimming pared 4 bases from V and 7 bases from J, leaving 7 bases between. The CDR3 covers 12 residues. The CDR3 loop is CATSDGGQPQHF. The CDR3 DNA sequence: TGTGCCACCAGTGACGGAGGGCAGCCCCAGCATTTT.

V is TRBV20-1 and J is TRBJ2-2; 10 bases align to TRBD1. This CDR3 comprises 17 residues. Per the germline V gene, CDR1 is DFQATT and CDR2 is SNEGSKA (reference sequence). Losses at the gene ends were 4 bases for V and 3 bases for J; bases not matched to a gene: 11. CDR3 sequence reads: CSAKSPDRGPHTGELFF. The DNA for the CDR3 is TGCAGTGCTAAGTCGCCTGACAGGGGGCCCCACACCGGGGAGCTGTTTTTT.

Many counts were recorded for this clonotype. The J gene is TRBJ2-5, the V gene TRBV27; D call uncertain. The CDR3 covers 13 residues. V dropped 7 bases and J dropped 1 base, with 10 bases sitting between them. Per germline, CDR1 MNHEY and CDR2 SMNVEV (reference sequence). For the CDR3, the DNA is TGTGCCAGCACCGCCCGACCCCAAGAGACCCAGTACTTC. Translation: CASTARPQETQYF.

V usage is TRBV24-1 and J usage is TRBJ2-6, with unresolved D. CDR3 length: 17 residues. Trimming took off 4 bases at V and 0 bases at J, with 12 bases between the two ends. Germline CDR1 KGHDR, CDR2 SFDVKD. DNA for the CDR3: TGTGCCACCAGTGACTCCCTACAAGGCTCTGGGGCCAACGTCCTGACTTTC. Translation: CATSDSLQGSGANVLTF.

There are many counts of this clonotype. The chain links TRBV6-2 or TRBV6-3 to TRBJ1-5; D remains unclear. V was pared by 0 bases and J by 2 bases, with 11 bases between. Germline lookup yields CDR1 MNHEY and CDR2 SVGEGT. The CDR3 is 16 amino acids. The CDR3 reads CASSYSRGGRNQPQHF. As DNA, the CDR3 is TGTGCCAGCAGTTACTCGCGGGGTGGACGCAATCAGCCCCAGCATTTT.

Only a few counts were recorded for this clonotype. The gene calls are TRBV7-2 and TRBJ1-5; 8 bases line up with TRBD1. This CDR3 spans 14 amino acids. V trimming: 1 base; J trimming: 8 bases; junction bases outside the gene matches: 4. Germline CDR1 is SGHTA and CDR2 is FQGNSA. In DNA form, the CDR3 reads TGTGCCAGCAGCTTAGGGACAGGGTGGGAGCCCCAGCATTTT. Translated: CASSLGTGWEPQHF. The full variable domain, its missing parts supplied by reference TRBV7-2 and TRBJ1-5, is GAGVSQSPSNKVTEKGKDVELRCDPISGHTALYWYRQSLGQGLEFLIYFQGNSAPDKSGLPSDRFSAERTGGSVSTLTIQRTQQEDSAVYLCASSLGTGWEPQHFGDGTRLSIL.

This clonotype has ten or more counts. The J gene is TRBJ2-7, the V gene TRBV20-1, with TRBD2 matching 10 bases. V trimming: 3 bases; J trimming: 1 base; junction bases outside the gene matches: 3. The germline V gene encodes CDR1 DFQATT and CDR2 SNEGSKA (reference sequence). The CDR3 runs 14 residues. The chain's CDR3 is CSASEREGSYEQYF. The CDR3, as DNA: TGCAGTGCTAGCGAGCGGGAGGGATCCTACGAGCAGTACTTC.

This clonotype was picked up a small number of times. The V and J genes are TRBV6-1 and TRBJ1-2; D unclear. V was clipped by 0 bases and J by 5 bases, with 16 bases between them. CDR1 is MNHNS, CDR2 SASEGT, per germline. The length of the CDR3 is 16 residues. The CDR3 bases are TGTGCCAGCAGTGAAGCGAGAGGGCAGGCCCTTTATGGCTACACCTTC. Translating gives CASSEARGQALYGYTF.

This clonotype was found many times. The V and J genes are TRBV5-1 and TRBJ2-1, with D possibly TRBD1 on 5 matching bases. CDR1 and CDR2 (germline): SGHRS, YFSETQ. V lost 2 bases and J lost 2, with 11 bases in between. The CDR3 contains 15 residues. CDR3 coding DNA: TGCGCCAGCAGCTTTGGGGCGGTGGCCTACAATGAGCAGTTCTTC. Protein product: CASSFGAVAYNEQFF. The full variable domain, completed using reference TRBV5-1 and TRBJ2-1, is KAGVTQTPRYLIKTRGQQVTLSCSPISGHRSVSWYQQTPGQGLQFLFEYFSETQRNKGNFPGRFSGRQFSNSRSEMNVSTLELGDSALYLCASSFGAVAYNEQFFGPGTRLTVL.

The rearrangement uses TRBV19 and TRBJ1-5; unclear D gene. Germline CDR1 is LNHDA and CDR2 is SQIVND (reference sequence). Trimming took 6 bases from V and 6 from J, leaving 9 bases between them. The CDR3 loop spans 12 amino acids. Here the CDR3 reads CASSPLGQPQHF. CDR3 DNA sequence: TGTGCCAGTAGCCCCCTGGGTCAGCCCCAGCATTTT.

This clonotype turned up a few times. The chain recombines TRBV2 with TRBJ2-5, with D unclear. Germline V CDR1 and CDR2: SNHLY, FYNNEI. CDR3 length: 13 amino acids. V was trimmed by 6 bases and J by 1 base, leaving 9 bases between them. The CDR3 nucleotides read TGTGCCAGCAGCCGCCGCTTCCAAGAGACCCAGTACTTC. Protein sequence: CASSRRFQETQYF.

The chain recombines TRBV6-5 with TRBJ2-7; TRBD2 might be the D (5 bases). This CDR3 is 12 amino acids long. Trimming took off 2 bases at V and 7 bases at J, with 9 bases between the two ends. CDR1 is MNHEY and CDR2 is SVGAGI in the germline V gene. CDR3: CASSYGSREQYF. CDR3 sequence (DNA): TGTGCCAGCAGTTACGGGAGCCGGGAGCAGTACTTC.

This chain connects TRBV7-3 to TRBJ2-5; D ambiguous. The CDR3 contains 15 residues. V was clipped by 2 bases and J by 5 bases, with 15 bases between them. The germline V gene has CDR1 SGHTA and CDR2 FQGTGA. CDR3 region: CASSLVGGAPETQYF. CDR3 nucleotide sequence: TGTGCCAGCAGCTTAGTCGGCGGAGCCCCGGAGACCCAGTACTTC.